This passage covers 20 T cell receptor beta chains from one sample sequenced in a study of T cell changes during pregnancy in multiple sclerosis. TCRdb's copy holds only in-frame clones and misses some; the assay was immunoSEQ multiplex PCR. Of around 60,000 clones in the sample, more than 80% were seen once. Sequenced here: CD4+ T cells from peripheral blood mononuclear cells, sampled after pregnancy. These receptors all come from a female donor in good health, enrolled as a control in a pregnancy study.

The chain uses TRBV4-3 and TRBJ2-7, with 7 positions matching TRBD2. The V gene's germline CDR1 is LGHNA and CDR2 YSLEER. The CDR3 loop spans 15 amino acids. The junction had 5 bases not matched to a gene; V was cut back by 2 bases and J by 1 base. The DNA for the CDR3 is TGCGCCAGCAGCCAACTTTGGGGGGGGTCCTACGAGCAGTACTTC. Translated, it gives CASSQLWGGSYEQYF.

This clone was found once. The chain employs TRBV4-2 and TRBJ2-5, with 7 bases aligning to TRBD1. The CDR3 consists of 17 residues. Germline CDR1 is LGHNA and CDR2 is YNFKEQ. The trim removed 1 base at V and 5 bases at J, leaving 13 bases unmatched. CDR3 nucleotides: TGTGCCAGCAGCCAAGGAGTAAACAGGGGATTTGTGGAGACCCAGTACTTC. This sequence encodes CASSQGVNRGFVETQYF.

This clone was seen just once. The chain couples TRBV18 to TRBJ2-2; 8 nucleotides match TRBD1. The CDR3 sequence is 17 residues long. Germline V CDR1 and CDR2: KGHSH, LQKENI. The trim removed 6 bases at V and 4 bases at J, leaving 13 bases unmatched. The CDR3 loop reads CASSPSRDRTVTGELFF. The CDR3 coding sequence is TGTGCCAGCTCCCCATCCCGGGACAGGACGGTCACCGGGGAGCTGTTTTTT.

The chain joins TRBV7-3 to TRBJ1-1; 7 bases match TRBD1. The CDR3 covers 15 residues. Germline-derived CDR1 and CDR2 are SGHTA and FQGTGA. With 4 bases clipped from V and 6 bases from J, the junction kept 11 bases outside the gene matches. In DNA, the CDR3 is TGTGCCAGCAGCTCAACAAGACAGGGAGTCGCTGAAGCTTTCTTT. Residues: CASSSTRQGVAEAFF.

The chain employs TRBV5-4 and TRBJ2-7; 10 bases match TRBD1. Unmatched junction bases numbered 7, after V lost 5 bases and J lost 2 bases. The CDR3 runs to 15 residues. Germline CDR1 is SGHNT and CDR2 is YYREEE (reference sequence). This chain's CDR3 is CASRSGTGATYEQYF. The CDR3 DNA is TGTGCCAGCAGATCCGGGACAGGGGCTACCTACGAGCAGTACTTC.

This chain uses TRBV7-2 with TRBJ2-7, with TRBD1 matching over 7 bases. V was pared by 5 bases and J by 3 bases, with 7 bases of the junction left unmatched. Germline V gives CDR1 SGHTA, CDR2 FQGNSA. This CDR3 region has 14 residues. The chain's CDR3 is CASSAYRDSYEQYF. The CDR3 DNA reads TGTGCCAGCAGCGCATACCGGGACAGCTACGAGCAGTACTTC. The entire variable domain, with the rest obtained from reference TRBV7-2 and TRBJ2-7, is as follows: GAGVSQSPSNKVTEKGKDVELRCDPISGHTALYWYRQSLGQGLEFLIYFQGNSAPDKSGLPSDRFSAERTGGSVSTLTIQRTQQEDSAVYLCASSAYRDSYEQYFGPGTRLTVT.

In its sample, this clone was seen once. The chain combines TRBV7-2 with TRBJ1-1; a weak D match, TRBD1 (5 bases). The CDR3 runs 15 residues. V gave up 0 bases and J gave up 3 bases, with 11 bases separating them. Germline V lookup: CDR1 SGHTA, CDR2 FQGNSA. In DNA form, the CDR3 reads TGTGCCAGCAGCTTAGCGGAAGGGGTCCACACTGAAGCTTTCTTT. It codes for CASSLAEGVHTEAFF. Full variable domain (outside the CDR3, taken from reference TRBV7-2 and TRBJ1-1): GAGVSQSPSNKVTEKGKDVELRCDPISGHTALYWYRQSLGQGLEFLIYFQGNSAPDKSGLPSDRFSAERTGGSVSTLTIQRTQQEDSAVYLCASSLAEGVHTEAFFGQGTRLTVV.

This chain joins TRBV11-2 and TRBJ1-2; 8 nucleotides line up with TRBD1. The CDR3 sequence is 18 residues long. Germline V gene data show CDR1 as SGHAT and CDR2 as FQNNGV. V lost 2 bases, J lost 6 bases, and 17 bases stayed unmatched. CDR3 DNA sequence: TGTGCCAGCAGCTTACAGGGGGCTTCGGGGCCAACGATTCATGGCTACACCTTC. Its translation: CASSLQGASGPTIHGYTF.

This clone was recorded once. The rearrangement uses TRBV15 and TRBJ2-7; weak D call: TRBD1 (5 bases). This CDR3 spans 17 amino acids. CDR1 and CDR2 (germline): LNHNV, YYDKDF (reference sequence). Trimming shortened V by 0 bases and J by 0 bases, and 15 bases separated the two germline ends. DNA of the CDR3: TGTGCCACCAGCAGAGAGCCCCCAGGGTCCGTCTCCTACGAGCAGTACTTC. This sequence encodes CATSREPPGSVSYEQYF. The variable domain in full, completed from reference TRBV15 and TRBJ2-7, reads DAMVIQNPRYQVTQFGKPVTLSCSQTLNHNVMYWYQQKSSQAPKLLFHYYDKDFNNEADTPDNFQSRRPNTSFCFLDIRSPGLGDTAMYLCATSREPPGSVSYEQYFGPGTRLTVT.

The chain recombines TRBV11-2 with TRBJ1-6; the D is unclear. Trimming left V 2 bases short and J 0 bases short, with 11 bases between. The CDR3 loop spans 17 amino acids. Per germline, CDR1 SGHAT and CDR2 FQNNGV. This CDR3 is CASSLSGVSSYNSPLHF. CDR3 in DNA: TGTGCCAGCAGCTTATCCGGGGTGAGCTCCTATAATTCACCCCTCCACTTT. Full variable domain (remainder filled in from reference TRBV11-2 and TRBJ1-6): EAGVAQSPRYKIIEKRQSVAFWCNPISGHATLYWYQQILGQGPKLLIQFQNNGVVDDSQLPKDRFSAERLKGVDSTLKIQPAKLEDSAVYLCASSLSGVSSYNSPLHFGNGTRLTVT.

The chain employs TRBV7-2 and TRBJ1-2, with TRBD1 matching 8 bases. The J segment lost 4 bases and the V segment lost 1 base, leaving 5 bases of the junction unmatched. CDR3 size: 15 residues. From germline, CDR1 is SGHTA and CDR2 FQGNSA. CDR3 coding DNA: TGTGCCAGCAGCTTAGAGGCAGGGGGCGGCTATGGCTACACCTTC. This sequence encodes CASSLEAGGGYGYTF.

This sequence joins TRBV27 and TRBJ2-1; TRBD2 matches 13 bases. The V and J ends lost 3 bases and 12 bases, in that order; junction bases with no gene match: 11. Germline CDR1 MNHEY, CDR2 SMNVEV (reference sequence). The CDR3 has 16 amino acids. The CDR3, as DNA: TGTGCCAGCAGTTTCCGACTAGCGGGGGGTTCTGTATCGCAGTTCTTC. Protein: CASSFRLAGGSVSQFF.

This clone was recorded a few times. The chain links TRBV30 to TRBJ1-5, with D perhaps TRBD1 (6 bases). This CDR3 region has 15 residues. From germline, CDR1 is GTSNPN and CDR2 SVGIG (reference sequence). The V and J ends lost 0 bases and 0 bases respectively, with 9 bases between them. The CDR3 nucleotides are TGTGCCTGGAGTGTAGGGGGTCATAGCAATCAGCCCCAGCATTTT. This sequence encodes CAWSVGGHSNQPQHF.

CDR3 DNA sequence: TGTGCCAGCAGCTTACTAGGGGCCCAAGAGACCCAGTACTTC. This translates into CASSLLGAQETQYF. The chain employs TRBV7-3 and TRBJ2-5; tentatively, D is TRBD1 (5 bases). V was pared by 2 bases and J by 1 base, with 8 bases between. In germline, CDR1 is SGHTA, CDR2 FQGTGA. The CDR3 length is 14 residues. The entire variable domain, with the rest obtained from reference TRBV7-3 and TRBJ2-5, is as follows: GAGVSQTPSNKVTEKGKYVELRCDPISGHTALYWYRQSLGQGPEFLIYFQGTGAADDSGLPNDRFFAVRPEGSVSTLKIQRTERGDSAVYLCASSLLGAQETQYFGPGTRLLVL.

The sample holds a few counts of this clone. The V call is TRBV23-1, the J call TRBJ2-5; the match to TRBD1 covers 8 bases. TRBV23-1 is an ORF, with its function uncertain. The CDR3 extends over 18 amino acids. Germline trimming cut 5 bases from V and 4 bases from J; bases unmatched to any gene: 18. CDR3 coding DNA: TGCGCCAGCAGTAGACTCCCCCTCCCGACAGGGGAGAGAGAGACCCAGTACTTC. Its translation is CASSRLPLPTGERETQYF.

In this sample, this clone is medium-sized. The gene calls are TRBV19 and TRBJ1-1, with TRBD1 matching 8 bases. V lost 7 bases to trimming and J lost 3 bases; unmatched junction nucleotides: 13. Germline CDR1 reads LNHDA; CDR2 reads SQIVND (reference sequence). The CDR3 runs to 16 residues. The CDR3 region is CASTSIRTGQDTEAFF. CDR3 DNA sequence: TGTGCCAGTACCAGTATCAGGACAGGGCAGGACACTGAAGCTTTCTTT.

V and J are TRBV5-1 and TRBJ2-5; no definite D call. V lost 1 base, J lost 4 bases, and 8 bases lay in between. Germline CDR1 SGHRS, CDR2 YFSETQ. This CDR3 has 13 amino acids. CDR3: CASSLPSGETQYF. The CDR3 region has the DNA TGCGCCAGCAGCTTGCCCTCGGGAGAGACCCAGTACTTC.

This chain uses TRBV18 with TRBJ1-3; 8 bases fit TRBD1. Germline V lookup: CDR1 KGHSH, CDR2 LQKENI. The junction had 3 bases not matched to a gene; V was cut back by 3 bases and J by 2 bases. The CDR3 has 15 residues. The CDR3 region is CASSPRTGTGNTIYF. The CDR3 bases are TGTGCCAGCTCACCGCGGACAGGGACTGGAAACACCATATATTTT.

In nucleotides, the CDR3 is TGTGCCAGCAGCCTCCAGGGGGCAGCCTACAATGAGCAGTTCTTC. Translated: CASSLQGAAYNEQFF. The chain joins TRBV6-6 to TRBJ2-1; 8 nucleotides agree with TRBD1. The V and J ends lost 6 bases and 2 bases, in that order; junction bases with no gene match: 6. CDR3 length equals 15 residues. The germline gives CDR1 MNHNY, CDR2 SVGAGI (reference sequence).

This clone was seen only once. This chain joins TRBV6-5 and TRBJ2-2, with a weak D call TRBD2 (5 bases). Germline CDR1 MNHEY, CDR2 SVGAGI. The CDR3 has 14 amino acids. With 6 bases removed from V and 1 base from J, the gap between germline ends came to 9 bases. The CDR3 sequence: CASRSGGNTGELFF. The CDR3 coding sequence is TGTGCCAGCAGGAGTGGAGGGAACACCGGGGAGCTGTTTTTT.